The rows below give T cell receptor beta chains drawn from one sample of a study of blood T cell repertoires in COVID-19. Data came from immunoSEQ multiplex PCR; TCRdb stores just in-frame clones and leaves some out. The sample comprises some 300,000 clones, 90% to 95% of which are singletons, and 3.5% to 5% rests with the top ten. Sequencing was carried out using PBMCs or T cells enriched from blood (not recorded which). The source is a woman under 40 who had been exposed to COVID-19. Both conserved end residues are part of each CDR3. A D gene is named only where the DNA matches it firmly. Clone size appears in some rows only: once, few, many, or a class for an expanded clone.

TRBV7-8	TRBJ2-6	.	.	TGTGCCAGCAGCTTAGTTCGTTCCCCCTCTGGGGCCAACGTCCTGACTTTC	CASSLVRSPSGANVLTF
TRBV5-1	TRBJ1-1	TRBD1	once	TGCGCCAGCAGCCCGGGACAGGGGTTCGGGGCTTTCTTT	CASSPGQGFGAFF
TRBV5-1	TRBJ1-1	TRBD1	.	TGCGCCAGCAGCTCCCTTGGACAGGGTTACACTGAAGCTTTCTTT	CASSSLGQGYTEAFF
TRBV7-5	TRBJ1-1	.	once	TGTGCCAGAAGCAAGGGGGACACTGAAGCTTTCTTT	CARSKGDTEAFF
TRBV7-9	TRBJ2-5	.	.	TGTGCCAGCAGCCATGTACTAGGGGGAGAGACCCAGTACTTC	CASSHVLGGETQYF
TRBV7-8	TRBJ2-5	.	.	TGTGCCAGCGGGGACTCAGCCCAAGAGACCCAGTACTTC	CASGDSAQETQYF
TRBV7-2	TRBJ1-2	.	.	TGTGCCAGCAGCCATGACAGGACCTCTAACTATGGCTACACCTTC	CASSHDRTSNYGYTF
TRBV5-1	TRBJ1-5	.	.	TGCGCCAGCAGCCCGGAGGGGGGGGGAAGTCAGCCCCAGCATTTT	CASSPEGGGSQPQHF
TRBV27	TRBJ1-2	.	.	TGTGCCAGCAGTTGGGGCCATTCGCCCTCTTATGGCTACACCTTC	CASSWGHSPSYGYTF
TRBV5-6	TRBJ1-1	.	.	TGTGCCAGCAGCTTGCAGACAGGGAACACTGAAGCTTTCTTT	CASSLQTGNTEAFF
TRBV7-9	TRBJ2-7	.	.	TGTGCCAGCAGTTTTGACACGTTCTCCTACGAGCAGTACTTC	CASSFDTFSYEQYF
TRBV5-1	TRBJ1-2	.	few	TGCGCCAGCAGCTTGGAACAGGGCGGTGGCTACACCTTC	CASSLEQGGGYTF
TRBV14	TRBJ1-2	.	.	TGTGCCAGCAGCCAGACTGACGGGGCTAACTATGGCTACACCTTC	CASSQTDGANYGYTF
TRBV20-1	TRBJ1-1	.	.	TGCAGTGCTAGTTCCCCGGGGGATACTGAAGCTTTCTTT	CSASSPGDTEAFF
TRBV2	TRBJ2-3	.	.	TGTGCCAGCAGTGATGCGGGAAACACAGATACGCAGTATTTT	CASSDAGNTDTQYF
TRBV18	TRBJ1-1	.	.	TGTGCCAGCTCATTGGGCGGGGCTCCTAACACTGAAGCTTTCTTT	CASSLGGAPNTEAFF
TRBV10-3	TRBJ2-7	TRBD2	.	TGTGCCATCAGTGAGCCCTCTAGCGGGGGGACCTACGAGCAGTACTTC	CAISEPSSGGTYEQYF
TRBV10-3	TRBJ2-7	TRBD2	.	TGTGCCATCAGTGAGTCAACACTAGCGGGGGACTCCTTCTACGAGCAGTACTTC	CAISESTLAGDSFYEQYF
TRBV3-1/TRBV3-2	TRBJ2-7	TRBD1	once	TGTGCCAGCAGCCAAGGGGACAGGGTATCCTACGAGCAGTACTTC	CASSQGDRVSYEQYF
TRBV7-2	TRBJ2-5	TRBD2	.	TGTGCCAGCAGCTTCGGCAGCGGGAGCGGGGGGGCCCTACAAGAGACCCAGTACTTC	CASSFGSGSGGALQETQYF
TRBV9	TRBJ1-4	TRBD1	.	TGTGCCAGCAGCGTAGGGGCAGGGGGTTTAGGGGATGAAAAACTGTTTTTT	CASSVGAGGLGDEKLFF
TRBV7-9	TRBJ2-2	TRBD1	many	TGTGCCAGCAGCACGGGGGACAGGGTGAACACCGGGGAGCTGTTTTTT	CASSTGDRVNTGELFF
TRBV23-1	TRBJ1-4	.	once	TGCGCCCCTGGGGCAGGGTGTAATGAAAAACTGTTTTTT	CAPGAGCNEKLFF
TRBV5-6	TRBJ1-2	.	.	TGTGCCAGCAGCTTGGTAGGGGAAAACTATGGCTACACCTTC	CASSLVGENYGYTF
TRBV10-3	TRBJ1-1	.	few	TGTGCCATCTGGTCCGGGAGGGCCGGATCTGAAGCTTTCTTT	CAIWSGRAGSEAFF
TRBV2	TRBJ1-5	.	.	TGTGCCAGCCGACGGGGGGAAGAGCCCCAGCATTTT	CASRRGEEPQHF
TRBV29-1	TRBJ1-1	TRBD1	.	TGCAGCGTTTACCGGGACAGGGGTACTGAAGCTTTCTTT	CSVYRDRGTEAFF
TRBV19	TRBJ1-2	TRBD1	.	TGTGCCAGTACCCCTGAAGGGGGGCAGGGGGCATATGGCTACACCTTC	CASTPEGGQGAYGYTF
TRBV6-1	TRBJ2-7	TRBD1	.	TGTGCCAGCAGTGGGGCCGATACGGGACAGGGCTACGAGCAGTACTTC	CASSGADTGQGYEQYF
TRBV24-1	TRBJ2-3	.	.	TGTGCCACCAGTGAAGTATCGCGGGGAGATACGCAGTATTTT	CATSEVSRGDTQYF
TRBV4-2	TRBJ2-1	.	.	TGTGCCAGCAGCCAAGATTTGGGACATTTGCAGTTCTTC	CASSQDLGHLQFF
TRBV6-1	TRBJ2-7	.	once	TGTGCCAGCAGTGAAGGGGGGGAGCGGAGACGATACTCCTACGAGCAGTACTTC	CASSEGGERRRYSYEQYF
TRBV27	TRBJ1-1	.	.	TGTGCCAGCAGCTGGGCCCCGGGAAGCACTGAAGCTTTCTTT	CASSWAPGSTEAFF
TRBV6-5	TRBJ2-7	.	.	TGTGCCAGCAGGGACATCTACGAGCAGTACTTC	CASRDIYEQYF
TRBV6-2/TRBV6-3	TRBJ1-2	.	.	TGTGCCAGCAGTTCCCCGGTGGTGGGGATTTTAGCGAATGGCTACACCTTC	CASSSPVVGILANGYTF
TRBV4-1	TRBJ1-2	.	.	TGCGCCAGCAGTAGCAGGGGCTATGGCTACACCTTC	CASSSRGYGYTF
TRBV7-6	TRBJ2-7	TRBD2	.	TGTGCCAGCAGCTTAGCGTTAGCGGGGAGCTCCTACGAGCAGTACTTC	CASSLALAGSSYEQYF
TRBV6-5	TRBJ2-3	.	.	TGTGCCAGCAGTTACTCGATAGGGGCCGGGGGAGATACGCAGTATTTT	CASSYSIGAGGDTQYF
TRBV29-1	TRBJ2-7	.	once	TGCAGCGTTGATTGGGGAGGTATCAACGAGCAGTACTTC	CSVDWGGINEQYF
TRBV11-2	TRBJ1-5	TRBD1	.	TGTGCCAGCAGCTTGGACAGGCTTAACAATCAGCCCCAGCATTTT	CASSLDRLNNQPQHF
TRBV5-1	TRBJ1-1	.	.	TGCGCCAGCAGCTTGGCCGCCGGGAACACTGAAGCTTTCTTT	CASSLAAGNTEAFF
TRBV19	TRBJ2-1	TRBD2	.	TGTGCCAGTACGGGTACGGGGGGGGTCAATGAGCAGTTCTTC	CASTGTGGVNEQFF
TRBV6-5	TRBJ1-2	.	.	TGTGCCAGTCGGGGGGGGCGCGACTATGGCTACACCTTC	CASRGGRDYGYTF
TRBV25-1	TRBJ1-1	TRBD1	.	TGTGCCAGCAGTGAGAGGACAGGGGTTAACACTGAAGCTTTCTTT	CASSERTGVNTEAFF
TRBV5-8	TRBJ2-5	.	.	TGTGCCAGCAGACGGGAGAACTTC	CASRRENF
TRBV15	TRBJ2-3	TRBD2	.	TGTGCCACCAGCACCAGACTAGCCCGAGATACGCAGTATTTT	CATSTRLARDTQYF
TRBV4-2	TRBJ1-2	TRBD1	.	TGTGCCAGCAGCCAAGGAGATGGGACAGTTAACTATGGCTACACCTTC	CASSQGDGTVNYGYTF
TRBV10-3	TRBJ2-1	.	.	TGTGCCATCAGTGAGTCGAGGCAGCCCCAGTTCTTC	CAISESRQPQFF
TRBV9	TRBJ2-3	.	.	TGTGCCAGCAGCGTAGGGAGTAGCGGCCCAGATACGCAGTATTTT	CASSVGSSGPDTQYF
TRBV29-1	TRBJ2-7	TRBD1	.	TGCAGCGTCAGGGGGAGCACCTACGAGCAGTACTTC	CSVRGSTYEQYF
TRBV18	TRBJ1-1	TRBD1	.	TGTGCCAGCTCCGTCAGGACAGGGTGGAGGAACACTGAAGCTTTCTTT	CASSVRTGWRNTEAFF
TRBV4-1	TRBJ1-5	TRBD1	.	TGCGCCAGCAGCCATAGCGGACCGGGACAGGGAGGGTCGAGTCTAAGTCAGCCCCAGCATTTT	CASSHSGPGQGGSSLSQPQHF
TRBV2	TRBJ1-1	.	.	TGTGCCAGCAGGGCGATTGGACAGAACACTGAAGCTTTCTTT	CASRAIGQNTEAFF